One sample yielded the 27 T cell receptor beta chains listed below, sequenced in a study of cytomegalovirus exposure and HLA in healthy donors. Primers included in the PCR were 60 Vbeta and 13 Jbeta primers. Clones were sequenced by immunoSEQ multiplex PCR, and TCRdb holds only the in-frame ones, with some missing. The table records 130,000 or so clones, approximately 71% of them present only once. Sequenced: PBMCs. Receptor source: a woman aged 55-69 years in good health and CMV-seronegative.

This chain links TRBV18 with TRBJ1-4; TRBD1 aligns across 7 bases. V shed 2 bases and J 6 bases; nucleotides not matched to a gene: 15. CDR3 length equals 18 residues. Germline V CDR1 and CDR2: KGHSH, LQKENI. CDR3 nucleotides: TGTGCCAGCTCACCAGGAACAGGGGCGTATGGCAAGGATGAAAAACTGTTTTTT. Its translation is CASSPGTGAYGKDEKLFF.

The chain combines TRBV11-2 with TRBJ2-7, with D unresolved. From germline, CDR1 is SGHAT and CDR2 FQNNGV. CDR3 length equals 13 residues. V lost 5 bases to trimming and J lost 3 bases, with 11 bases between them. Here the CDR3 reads CASSISHGYEQYF. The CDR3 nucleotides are TGTGCCAGCAGCATAAGCCACGGCTACGAGCAGTACTTC.

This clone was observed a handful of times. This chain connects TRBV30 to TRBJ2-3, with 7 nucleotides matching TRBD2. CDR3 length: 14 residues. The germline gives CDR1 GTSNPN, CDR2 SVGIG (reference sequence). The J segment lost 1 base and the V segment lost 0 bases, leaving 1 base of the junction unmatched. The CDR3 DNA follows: TGTGCCTGGAGTGTACGGGGGGGCACAGATACGCAGTATTTT. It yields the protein CAWSVRGGTDTQYF.

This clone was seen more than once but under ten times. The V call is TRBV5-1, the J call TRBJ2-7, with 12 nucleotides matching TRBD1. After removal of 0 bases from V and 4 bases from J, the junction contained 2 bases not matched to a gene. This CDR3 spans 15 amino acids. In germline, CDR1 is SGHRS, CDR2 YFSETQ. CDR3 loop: CASSLGGQGAYEQYF. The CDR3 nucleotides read TGCGCCAGCAGCTTGGGGGGACAGGGGGCTTACGAGCAGTACTTC.

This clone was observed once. CDR3 in DNA: TGTGCCAGCAGCTTAGGCTTAGTAGCCAAAAACATTCAGTACTTC. Translating it yields CASSLGLVAKNIQYF. V is TRBV7-2 and J is TRBJ2-4; the D is unclear. Deletions cut 1 base from V and 0 bases from J, with 7 bases between. In germline, CDR1 is SGHTA, CDR2 FQGNSA. This CDR3 is 15 amino acids long.

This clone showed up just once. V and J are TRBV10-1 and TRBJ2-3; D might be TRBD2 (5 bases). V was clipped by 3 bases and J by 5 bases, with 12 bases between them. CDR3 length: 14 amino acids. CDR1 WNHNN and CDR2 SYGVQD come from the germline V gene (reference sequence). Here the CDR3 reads CASSDAEVGDTQYF. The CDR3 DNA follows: TGCGCCAGCAGTGACGCGGAGGTAGGAGATACGCAGTATTTT.

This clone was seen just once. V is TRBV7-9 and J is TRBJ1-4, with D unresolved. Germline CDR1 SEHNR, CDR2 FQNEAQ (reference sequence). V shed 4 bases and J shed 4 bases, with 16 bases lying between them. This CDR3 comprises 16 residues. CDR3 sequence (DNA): TGTGCCAGCAGCTCAGTTAACGGCGGGGTTAATGAAAAACTGTTTTTT. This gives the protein CASSSVNGGVNEKLFF.

The CDR3 loop is CASSLRSGANEKLFF. CDR3 nucleotides: TGTGCCAGCAGCTTGAGGTCAGGGGCTAATGAAAAACTGTTTTTT. The chain uses TRBV5-4 and TRBJ1-4; D is perhaps TRBD1 (6 bases). The CDR3 runs 15 residues. The germline V gene encodes CDR1 SGHNT and CDR2 YYREEE (reference sequence). V dropped 1 base and J dropped 3 bases, with 10 bases sitting between them.

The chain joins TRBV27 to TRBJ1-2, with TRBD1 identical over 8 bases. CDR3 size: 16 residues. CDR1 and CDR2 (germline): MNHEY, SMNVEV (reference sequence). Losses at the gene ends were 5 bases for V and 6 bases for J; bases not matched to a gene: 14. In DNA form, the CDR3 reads TGTGCCAGCAGTCCTCAACAGGGGGGCGCGGGGCATGGCTACACCTTC. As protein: CASSPQQGGAGHGYTF.

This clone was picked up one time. The CDR3 loop reads CASSPSGGVINQPQHF. The CDR3 coding sequence is TGTGCCAGCTCACCATCGGGAGGGGTAATCAATCAGCCCCAGCATTTT. J is TRBJ1-5 and V is TRBV18, with D possibly TRBD1 on 5 matching bases. V gave up 2 bases and J gave up 3 bases, with 14 bases separating them. This CDR3 spans 16 amino acids. Germline V gene data show CDR1 as KGHSH and CDR2 as LQKENI.

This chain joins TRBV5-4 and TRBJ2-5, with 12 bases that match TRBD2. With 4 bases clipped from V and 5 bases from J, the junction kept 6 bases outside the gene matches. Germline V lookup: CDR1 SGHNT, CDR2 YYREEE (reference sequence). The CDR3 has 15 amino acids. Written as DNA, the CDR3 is TGTGCCAGCAGCGACGGACTAGCGGGACGGGAGACCCAGTACTTC. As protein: CASSDGLAGRETQYF.

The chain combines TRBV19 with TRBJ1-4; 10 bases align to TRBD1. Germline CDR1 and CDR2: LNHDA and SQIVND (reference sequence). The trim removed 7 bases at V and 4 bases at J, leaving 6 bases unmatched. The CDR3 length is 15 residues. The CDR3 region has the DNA TGTGCCAGTACGACAGGGGGCAATCATAATGAAAAACTGTTTTTT. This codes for CASTTGGNHNEKLFF.

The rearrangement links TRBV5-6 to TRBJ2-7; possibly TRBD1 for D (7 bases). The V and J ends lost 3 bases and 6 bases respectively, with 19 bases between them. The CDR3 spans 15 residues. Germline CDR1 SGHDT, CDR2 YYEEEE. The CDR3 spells CASSYGSYRGGEQYF. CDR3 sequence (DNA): TGTGCCAGCAGCTACGGAAGTTACAGGGGAGGCGAGCAGTACTTC.

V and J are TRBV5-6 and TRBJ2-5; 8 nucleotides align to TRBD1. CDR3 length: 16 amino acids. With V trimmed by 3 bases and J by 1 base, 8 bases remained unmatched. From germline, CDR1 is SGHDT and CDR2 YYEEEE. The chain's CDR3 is CASSSTDRGGQETQYF. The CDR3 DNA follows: TGTGCCAGCAGCTCTACAGACAGGGGAGGCCAAGAGACCCAGTACTTC.

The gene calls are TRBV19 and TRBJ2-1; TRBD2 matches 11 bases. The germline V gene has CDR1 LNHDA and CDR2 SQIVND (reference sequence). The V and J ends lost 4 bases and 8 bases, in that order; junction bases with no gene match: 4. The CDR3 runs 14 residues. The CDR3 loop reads CASSTSGRTDEQFF. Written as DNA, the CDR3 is TGTGCCAGTAGTACTAGCGGGAGGACAGATGAGCAGTTCTTC.

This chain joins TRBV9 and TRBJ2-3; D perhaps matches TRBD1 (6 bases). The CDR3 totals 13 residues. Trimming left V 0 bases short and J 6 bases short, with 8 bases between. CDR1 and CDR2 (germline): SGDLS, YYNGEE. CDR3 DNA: TGTGCCAGCAGCGTAGGGGGGCAGGATACGCAGTATTTT. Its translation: CASSVGGQDTQYF. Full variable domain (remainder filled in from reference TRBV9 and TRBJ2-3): DSGVTQTPKHLITATGQRVTLRCSPRSGDLSVYWYQQSLDQGLQFLIQYYNGEERAKGNILERFSAQQFPDLHSELNLSSLELGDSALYFCASSVGGQDTQYFGPGTRLTVL.

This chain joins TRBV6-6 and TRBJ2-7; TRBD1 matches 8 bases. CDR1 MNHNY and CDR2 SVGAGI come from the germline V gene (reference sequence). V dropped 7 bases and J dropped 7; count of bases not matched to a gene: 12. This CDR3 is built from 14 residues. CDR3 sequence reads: CASTRGQGAWEQYF. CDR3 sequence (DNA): TGTGCCAGCACTCGAGGGCAGGGGGCATGGGAGCAGTACTTC.

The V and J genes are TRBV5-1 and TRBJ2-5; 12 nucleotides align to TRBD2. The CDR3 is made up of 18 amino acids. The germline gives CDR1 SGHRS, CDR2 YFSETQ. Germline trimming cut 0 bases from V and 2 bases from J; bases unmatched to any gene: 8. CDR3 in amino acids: CASSLGIMGLAGQETQYF. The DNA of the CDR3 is TGCGCCAGCAGCTTGGGAATTATGGGACTAGCGGGTCAAGAGACCCAGTACTTC. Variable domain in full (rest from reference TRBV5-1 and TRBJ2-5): KAGVTQTPRYLIKTRGQQVTLSCSPISGHRSVSWYQQTPGQGLQFLFEYFSETQRNKGNFPGRFSGRQFSNSRSEMNVSTLELGDSALYLCASSLGIMGLAGQETQYFGPGTRLLVL.

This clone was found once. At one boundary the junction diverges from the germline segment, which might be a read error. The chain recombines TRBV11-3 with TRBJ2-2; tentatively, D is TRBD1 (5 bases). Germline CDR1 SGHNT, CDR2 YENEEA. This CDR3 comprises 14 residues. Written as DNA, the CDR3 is TGTGCCAGCCGCTTCGACAGGAACACCGGGGAGCTGTTTTTT. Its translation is CASRFDRNTGELFF. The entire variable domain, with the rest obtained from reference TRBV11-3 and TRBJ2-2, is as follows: EAGVVQSPRYKIIEKKQPVAFWCNPISGHNTLYWYLQNLGQGPELLIRYENEEAVDDSQLPKDRFSAERLKGVDSTLKIQPAELGDSAVYLCASRFDRNTGELFFGEGSRLTVL.

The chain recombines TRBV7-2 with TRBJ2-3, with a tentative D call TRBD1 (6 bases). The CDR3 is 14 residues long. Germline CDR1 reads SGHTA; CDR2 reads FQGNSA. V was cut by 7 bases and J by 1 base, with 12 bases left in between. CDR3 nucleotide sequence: TGTGCCAGCACCGACAGGCTTCGCACAGATACGCAGTATTTT. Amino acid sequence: CASTDRLRTDTQYF.

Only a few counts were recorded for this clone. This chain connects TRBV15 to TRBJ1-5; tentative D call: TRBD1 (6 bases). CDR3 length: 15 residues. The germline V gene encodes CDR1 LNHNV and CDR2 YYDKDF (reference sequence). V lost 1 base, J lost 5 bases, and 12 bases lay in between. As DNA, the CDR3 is TGTGCCACCAGCAGAGGGGGGCTGAAGGATCAGCCCCAGCATTTT. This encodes CATSRGGLKDQPQHF.

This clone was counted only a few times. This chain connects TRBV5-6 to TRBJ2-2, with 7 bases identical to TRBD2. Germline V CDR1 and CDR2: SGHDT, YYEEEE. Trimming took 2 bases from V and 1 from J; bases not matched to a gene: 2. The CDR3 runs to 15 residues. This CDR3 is CASSFWGGNTGELFF. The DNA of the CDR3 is TGTGCCAGCAGCTTTTGGGGGGGGAACACCGGGGAGCTGTTTTTT.

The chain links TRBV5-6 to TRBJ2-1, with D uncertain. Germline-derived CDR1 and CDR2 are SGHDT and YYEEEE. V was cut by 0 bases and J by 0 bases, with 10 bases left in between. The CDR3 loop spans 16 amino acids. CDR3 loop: CASSLGPPLSYNEQFF. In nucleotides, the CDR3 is TGTGCCAGCAGCTTGGGGCCCCCCCTCTCCTACAATGAGCAGTTCTTC.

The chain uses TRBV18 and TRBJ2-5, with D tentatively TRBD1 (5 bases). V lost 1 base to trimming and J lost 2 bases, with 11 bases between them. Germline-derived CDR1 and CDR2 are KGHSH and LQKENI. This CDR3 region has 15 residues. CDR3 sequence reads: CASSPLGPPQETQYF. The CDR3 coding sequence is TGTGCCAGCTCACCACTGGGGCCCCCTCAAGAGACCCAGTACTTC.

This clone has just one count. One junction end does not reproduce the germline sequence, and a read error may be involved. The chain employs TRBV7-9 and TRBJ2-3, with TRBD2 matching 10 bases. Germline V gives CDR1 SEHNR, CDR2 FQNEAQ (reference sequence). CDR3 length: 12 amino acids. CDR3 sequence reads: CSSIPLAGPSYF. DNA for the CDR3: TGTTCCAGCATACCACTAGCGGGGCCTTCATATTTT.

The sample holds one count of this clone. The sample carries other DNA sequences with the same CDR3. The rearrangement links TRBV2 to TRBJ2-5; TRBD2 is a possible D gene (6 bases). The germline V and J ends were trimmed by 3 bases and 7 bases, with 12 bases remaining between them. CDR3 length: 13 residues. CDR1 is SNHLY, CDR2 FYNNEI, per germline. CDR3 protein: CASSEGHGGTQYF. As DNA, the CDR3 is TGTGCCAGCAGTGAGGGTCACGGGGGGACCCAGTACTTC.

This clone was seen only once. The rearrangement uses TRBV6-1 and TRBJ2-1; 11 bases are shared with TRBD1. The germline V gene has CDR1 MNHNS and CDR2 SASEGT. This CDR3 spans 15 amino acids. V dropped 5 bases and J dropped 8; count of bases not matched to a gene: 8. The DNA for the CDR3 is TGTGCCAGCAGTACCCGGGACAGGGGGTCGTATGAGCAGTTCTTC. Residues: CASSTRDRGSYEQFF.